This T cell receptor (beta chain) appears in the sequencing data of a study of T cells in Graves' hyperthyroidism and ophthalmopathy. Researchers took RNA transcripts and amplified the TCR beta CDR3 regions from them. First-round RT-PCR of the TCR CDR3 relied on the HTBI primer set. TCRdb used MiXCR to reprocess the multiplex PCR reads, holding one entry per CDR3 protein. This sample yields 750,000 to 950,000 distinct CDR3 sequences, of which 38% are seen a single time; 7.5% to 9.5% belongs to the top ten. The V gene's germline CDR1 is SGHDN and CDR2 FVKESK. V was cut by 3 bases and J by 5 bases, with 10 bases left in between. The length of the CDR3 is 13 residues. This clonotype has more than one count but fewer than ten.

The clonotype comes from a man between 18 and 35 years old with Graves' hyperthyroidism. The sequenced material came from blood. The chain has TRBV14 and TRBJ1-1; D gene ambiguous. Written as DNA, the CDR3 is TGTGCCAGCAGCCAGGGTTGGTGGACTGAAGCTTTCTTT. The encoded protein is CASSQGWWTEAFF.